The clone carrying this TCR beta chain was counted many times. Its antigen is not known. The sample is drawn from a study of regulatory T cells in long-lasting Graves disease. Study-wide results and limits: Favoring TRBV28, TRBJ1-2 and TRBJ2-5 was a feature seen in persistent disease. Persistent Graves' patients showed less TCR diversity than newly diagnosed ones.

V lost 3 bases and J 0 bases, leaving 13 bases between the germline ends. Germline CDR1 WSHSY, CDR2 SAAADI. CDR3 length: 16 residues. As to time point: newly diagnosed GD, antithyroid drugs for less than 3 months. Isolated PBMC RNA provided the starting material for the TCR library. Peripheral blood, Nine milliliters per patient, was collected in EDTA tubes. With iRepertoire HTBI primers and Arm-PCR of CDR3 regions, TCR beta libraries were built. MiXCR was run by TCRdb on the multiplex PCR reads, yielding one entry per CDR3 protein. The sample includes around 250,000 distinct CDR3 sequences, approximately 16% of them seen just once.

V and J are TRBV10-2 and TRBJ2-3, with TRBD1 as a possible D gene (6 bases). The source material was peripheral blood mononuclear cells (PBMCs), sampled at new diagnosis, from a patient treated with antithyroid drugs. The clonotype comes from a female donor with Graves disease. CDR3 in DNA: TGCGCCAGCAGTGATGTGGCAGGGGACAGCACAGATACGCAGTATTTT. Its translation: CASSDVAGDSTDTQYF.